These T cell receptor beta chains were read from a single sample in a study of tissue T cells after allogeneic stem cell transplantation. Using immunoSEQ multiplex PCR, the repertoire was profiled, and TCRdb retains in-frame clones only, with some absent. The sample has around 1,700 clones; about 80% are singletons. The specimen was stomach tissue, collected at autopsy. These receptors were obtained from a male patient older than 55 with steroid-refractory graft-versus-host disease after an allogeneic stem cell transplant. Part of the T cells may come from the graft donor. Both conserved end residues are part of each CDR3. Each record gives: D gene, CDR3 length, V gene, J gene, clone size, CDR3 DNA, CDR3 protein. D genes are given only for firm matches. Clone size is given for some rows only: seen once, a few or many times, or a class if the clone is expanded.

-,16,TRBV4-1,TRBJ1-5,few,TGCGCCAGCAGCCAAGCCAGACCCTTTAGCAATCAGCCCCAGCATTTT,CASSQARPFSNQPQHF
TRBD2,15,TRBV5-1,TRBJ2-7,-,TGCGCCAGCAGCTCTTCTAGCGGGGGCTCCTACGAGCAGTACTTC,CASSSSSGGSYEQYF
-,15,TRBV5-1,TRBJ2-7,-,TGCGCCAGCAGCCAGATGACAGGACTGGGTGACGAGCAGTACTTC,CASSQMTGLGDEQYF
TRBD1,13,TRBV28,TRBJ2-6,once,TGTGCCAGCGGGACAGGGGGCCCTCACGTCCTGACTTTC,CASGTGGPHVLTF
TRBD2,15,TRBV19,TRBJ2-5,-,TGTGCCAGTAGTATATTAGCGGGGGGAGGAGAGACCCAGTACTTC,CASSILAGGGETQYF
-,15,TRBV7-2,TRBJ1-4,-,TGTGCCAGCAGCTTAGGGGGGAGGGTTAATGAAAAACTGTTTTTT,CASSLGGRVNEKLFF
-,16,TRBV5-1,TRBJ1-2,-,TGCGCCAGCAGCTTGGTTGGGGAAGGGGCGTACTATGGCTACACCTTC,CASSLVGEGAYYGYTF
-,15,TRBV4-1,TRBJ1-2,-,TGCGCCAGCAGCCAAGACTGGGGCCAATACTATGGCTACACCTTC,CASSQDWGQYYGYTF
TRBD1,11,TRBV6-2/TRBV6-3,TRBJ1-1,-,TGTGCCAGCAGTCAGGGGGCTGAAGCTTTCTTT,CASSQGAEAFF
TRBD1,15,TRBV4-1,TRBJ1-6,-,TGCGCCAGCAGCCAAGCGACAGGGTCCAATTCACCCCTCCACTTT,CASSQATGSNSPLHF
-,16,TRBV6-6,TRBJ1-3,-,TGTGCCAGCAGTTCCGAGGGGCAGAACTCTGGAAACACCATATATTTT,CASSSEGQNSGNTIYF
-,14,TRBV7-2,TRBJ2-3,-,TGTGCCAGCAGCCGCGACTCCTTGGGAGATACGCAGTATTTT,CASSRDSLGDTQYF
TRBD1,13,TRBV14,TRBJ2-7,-,TGTGCCAGCAGCCGATGGACAGGGGCCGAGCAGTACTTC,CASSRWTGAEQYF
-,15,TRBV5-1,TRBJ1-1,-,TGCGCCAGCAGCTTGGAACGAGGATCGAACACTGAAGCTTTCTTT,CASSLERGSNTEAFF
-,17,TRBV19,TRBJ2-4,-,TGTGCCAGTAGTTCATCGACAGGCCGAGTAGCCAAAAACATTCAGTACTTC,CASSSSTGRVAKNIQYF
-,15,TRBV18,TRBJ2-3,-,TGTGCCAGCTCACCTCCGGGTGCGCCCACAGATACGCAGTATTTT,CASSPPGAPTDTQYF
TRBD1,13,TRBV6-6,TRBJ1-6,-,TGTGCCAGCGCGACAGGGACGCATTCACCCCTCCACTTT,CASATGTHSPLHF
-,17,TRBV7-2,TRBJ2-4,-,TGTGCCAGCAGCCACCTACGCGGGGAACTAGCCAAAAACATTCAGTACTTC,CASSHLRGELAKNIQYF
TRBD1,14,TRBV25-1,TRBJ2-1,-,TGTGCCACCAAGGGACAGTCGTTCGACAATGAGCAGTTCTTC,CATKGQSFDNEQFF
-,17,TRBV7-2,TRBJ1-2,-,TGTGCCAGCAGCTTCGACCGCTTAGGACAGCTTGAGGGTGGCTACACCTTC,CASSFDRLGQLEGGYTF